Below, one T cell receptor (beta chain) is given with its context. After removal of 3 bases from V and 1 base from J, the junction contained 8 bases not matched to a gene. The CDR3 contains 17 residues. Germline loops: CDR1 SGHTA, CDR2 FQGNSA. The data were produced by immunoSEQ multiplex PCR, yet TCRdb's version contains in-frame clones alone and is incomplete. The profile shows 15,000 to 20,000 clones, 70% to 90% of them singletons. These data come from a study of blood T cell repertoires in COVID-19. Looking at the study overall: COVID-19 samples from acute and convalescent phases originated in the United States, Italy and Spain. PBMCs, B-cell-depleted T cells, or T cells were the source of the cDNA or gDNA that made up the material.

The TCR originated in a human donor with active COVID-19. The donor label of this sample is uncertain. V is TRBV7-2 and J is TRBJ2-3; the match to TRBD2 covers 9 bases. Sequenced: peripheral blood. The CDR3 is CASSFDPIAGGTDTQYF. The DNA of the CDR3 is TGTGCCAGCAGCTTCGATCCCATAGCGGGGGGCACAGATACGCAGTATTTT.